These T cell receptor beta chains were read from a single sample in a study of regulatory T cells in long-lasting Graves disease. TCRdb redid the calling of the multiplex PCR reads with MiXCR, one entry per CDR3 protein. Of approximately 470,000 distinct CDR3 sequences in the sample, less than 25% were seen once. Sequences were derived from peripheral blood mononuclear cells (PBMCs), sampled when the disease was refractory, from a patient treated with antithyroid drugs. These receptors originate from a female donor with Graves disease. Both conserved end residues are part of each CDR3. D genes are given only for firm matches. Size values are once, few and many counts, or a class for expanded clones, and some rows have none.

clone_size j_call d_call v_call cdr3_nt cdr3_aa
NA TRBJ2-5 TRBD1 TRBV20-1 TGCAGTGCTAATCAACAGGGGGCCCAAGAGACCCAGTACTTC CSANQQGAQETQYF
few TRBJ1-4 NA TRBV12-3/TRBV12-4 TGTGCCAGCAGTTTATTTATTTCAACTAATGAAAAACTGTTTTTT CASSLFISTNEKLFF
NA TRBJ2-6 TRBD2 TRBV7-2 TGTGCCAGCAGCTTACCATCGACTAGCGGAATTTTTGAGACTGGGGCCAACGTCCTGACTTTC CASSLPSTSGIFETGANVLTF
NA TRBJ2-7 NA TRBV9 TGTGCCAGCAGCGTAGCAGCTCAAAGCTCCTACGAGCAGTACTTC CASSVAAQSSYEQYF
NA TRBJ1-1 NA TRBV3-1 TGTGCCAGCAGCCCGATGGGAAACACTGAAGCTTTCTTT CASSPMGNTEAFF
many TRBJ2-7 TRBD1 TRBV10-3 TGTGCCATCAGCGAGACAGGGAATGCCTACGAGCAGTACTTC CAISETGNAYEQYF
many TRBJ2-7 NA TRBV24-1 TGTGCCACCAGTGATGGACCGGGTGGGCTCTACGAGCAGTACTTC CATSDGPGGLYEQYF
many TRBJ2-7 NA TRBV2 TGTGCCAGCAGTACAGGGCCGGGAACCTACGAGCAGTACTTC CASSTGPGTYEQYF
many TRBJ1-1 NA TRBV6-4 TGTGCCAGCAGTGTGGACATCTCCACTGAAGCTTTCTTT CASSVDISTEAFF
NA TRBJ1-2 TRBD1 TRBV10-3 TGTGCCATCAGTGACCCGGGACAGGGTAATGATCGCTACACCTTC CAISDPGQGNDRYTF
NA TRBJ2-2 TRBD2 TRBV6-1 TGTGCCAGCAGTCAACTAGCGGGAGGTCCCACCGGGGAGCTGTTTTTT CASSQLAGGPTGELFF
NA TRBJ2-2 TRBD1 TRBV9 TGTGCCAGCAGCACAGGGACAGGGGATACCGGGGAGCTGTTTTTT CASSTGTGDTGELFF
NA TRBJ2-5 TRBD2 TRBV7-3 TGTGCCAGCAGCTCCTGGGGGGGGGGGGAGACCCAGTACTTC CASSSWGGGETQYF
few TRBJ2-7 NA TRBV19 TGTGCCAGTAGTATAGTTGCTGGAACCTACGAGCAGTACTTC CASSIVAGTYEQYF
NA TRBJ2-6 NA TRBV6-1 TGTGCCGGCAAAGGTGGGGCCAACGTCCTGACTTTC CAGKGGANVLTF
many TRBJ2-5 NA TRBV2 TGTGCCAGCAGTGAAGAGATTAGACAAGAGACCCAGTACTTC CASSEEIRQETQYF
few TRBJ2-3 TRBD2 TRBV6-1 TGTGCCAGCAGTGGCCCCGGGCGGGAGTATAGGTTTGGCACAGATACGCAGTATTTT CASSGPGREYRFGTDTQYF
many TRBJ2-2 NA TRBV29-1 TGCAGCGTTCATCCTGAGTATGGAACCGGGGAGCTGTTTTTT CSVHPEYGTGELFF
many TRBJ1-2 NA TRBV2 TGTGCCAGCAGTGAATTGGGGCAGATTAACTATGGCTACACCTTC CASSELGQINYGYTF
many TRBJ1-4 TRBD1 TRBV11-2 TGTGCCAGCAGCACAACAGGGGAGGGAGTTGGAAAACTGTTTTTT CASSTTGEGVGKLFF
many TRBJ2-6 NA TRBV12-3/TRBV12-4 TGTGCCAGCAGCCAAAGGGAAGGGGCCAACGTCCTGACTTTC CASSQREGANVLTF
NA TRBJ2-7 NA TRBV14 TGTGCCAGCAGCCCCCAGGGGGGTTGGACCTACGAGCAGTACTTC CASSPQGGWTYEQYF
many TRBJ2-2 NA TRBV30 TGTGCCTGGGCTACTGGGGGCACCGGGGAGCTGTTTTTT CAWATGGTGELFF
NA TRBJ1-4 NA TRBV5-1 TGTGCCAGCAGCGCTACGTCTGCAACTAATGGAAAACTGTTTTTT CASSATSATNGKLFF
NA TRBJ1-2 NA TRBV7-9 TGTGCCAGCAGCCTACTAGGGGGGAACTATGGCTACACCTTC CASSLLGGNYGYTF
many TRBJ2-7 NA TRBV28 TGTGCCAGCAGTTTACAGCCGGCCTCCTACGAGCAGTACTTC CASSLQPASYEQYF
few TRBJ2-7 TRBD1 TRBV5-6 TGTGCCAGCAGCTTAGGGTGGCAGGGGGATGGGGCCAACCGGTACGAGCAGTACTTC CASSLGWQGDGANRYEQYF
once TRBJ2-1 NA TRBV28 TGTGCCAGCAGGTCAGGGGTTAGCCCCTACAATGAGCAGTTCTTC CASRSGVSPYNEQFF
NA TRBJ1-2 TRBD1 TRBV5-6 TGTGCCAGCAGCGCCAGGACAGGGGAAGTTTCAAGCTATGGCTACACCTTC CASSARTGEVSSYGYTF
many TRBJ1-5 NA TRBV28 TGTGCCAGCAGTTCGGGCCTTCTGCCCCAGCATTTT CASSSGLLPQHF
many TRBJ2-7 NA TRBV28 TGTGCCAGCAGGGGAAGCGGAGTCTCCTACGAGCAGTACTTC CASRGSGVSYEQYF
NA TRBJ1-1 NA TRBV5-1 TGCGCCAGCAGCTTGGCGACTCTTGACACTGAAGCTTTCTTT CASSLATLDTEAFF
NA TRBJ1-1 NA TRBV3-1 TGTGCCAGCACCGCGACAGGACCTTTCACTGAAGCTTTCTTT CASTATGPFTEAFF
many TRBJ2-5 TRBD2 TRBV28 TGTGCCAGCAGTTTATTCGGGACTAGCGGGAGTGGAGCGCAAGAGACCCAGTACTTC CASSLFGTSGSGAQETQYF
NA TRBJ2-5 TRBD2 TRBV7-6 TGTGCCAGCAGCTTAAACCTAGCGGGGCAAGAGACCCAGTACTTC CASSLNLAGQETQYF
NA TRBJ1-2 TRBD1 TRBV7-3 TGTGCCAGCAGCCCCCAATCCACGACCGGGACAGGGGAAATTAGGTTT CASSPQSTTGTGEIRF
NA TRBJ2-7 TRBD1 TRBV29-1 TGCAGCGCGACAGGGTTCGGCTACGAGCAGTACTTC CSATGFGYEQYF
NA TRBJ2-7 NA TRBV10-2 TGTGCCAGCAGCGCCCGGGGGCAGGCCACCTACGAGCAGTACTTC CASSARGQATYEQYF
NA TRBJ1-3 TRBD1 TRBV18 TGTGCCAGCACGACAGGGACTGGAAACACCATATATTTT CASTTGTGNTIYF
many TRBJ1-6 NA TRBV5-1 TGTGCCAGCAGCTTGGCCGGGACACTAATGTCACCCCTCCACTTT CASSLAGTLMSPLHF
NA TRBJ2-7 NA TRBV19 TGTGCCAGTAGTAAAAGCGGTCTACTCGGCGAGCAGTACTTC CASSKSGLLGEQYF
many TRBJ1-1 NA TRBV2 TGTGCCAGCAGTCCACGGACAGCTTCAACTGAAGCTTTCTTT CASSPRTASTEAFF
many TRBJ1-5 NA TRBV2 TGTGCCAGCAGGGATGGGACGGGGGGAAGGCAGCCCCAGCATTTT CASRDGTGGRQPQHF
NA TRBJ2-6 TRBD2 TRBV12-3/TRBV12-4 TGTGCCACCGACGACTGGTCGACTAGCGGGAGGACTGGGGCCAACGTCCTGACTTTC CATDDWSTSGRTGANVLTF
many TRBJ1-2 NA TRBV2 TGTGCCAGCACGATAGGGCAGCACCCTGGCTACACCTTC CASTIGQHPGYTF
NA TRBJ1-1 TRBD1 TRBV29-1 TGCAGCGTTGTGGGGGACAGAGCTGAAGCTTTCTTT CSVVGDRAEAFF
NA TRBJ2-7 NA TRBV29-1 TGCAGCGTTGTACTAACATCCTCCTACGAGCAGTACTTC CSVVLTSSYEQYF
many TRBJ1-2 NA TRBV28 TGTGCCAGCAGTTTACCCGTAAGGGGGGTTAATGGCTACACCTTC CASSLPVRGVNGYTF
NA TRBJ2-3 NA TRBV27 TGTGCCAGCAGCCGCGGGTACCACACAGATACGCAGTATTTT CASSRGYHTDTQYF
NA TRBJ1-6 NA TRBV20-1 TGCAGTGCTCCGCGGGGGAATTCACCCCTCCACTTT CSAPRGNSPLHF
NA TRBJ2-7 TRBD1 TRBV27 TGTGCCAACAGTCGGACAGGGGGCGCCTACGAGCAGTACTTC CANSRTGGAYEQYF
NA TRBJ2-7 TRBD1 TRBV29-1 TGCAGCGCGGCCGGGACAGGGGGATCGAGGTACTTC CSAAGTGGSRYF
many TRBJ2-7 NA TRBV28 TGTGCCAGCAGTCCAGGTCGGAACTCAGGGGAGCAGTACTTC CASSPGRNSGEQYF
many TRBJ2-7 TRBD2 TRBV24-1 TGTGCCACCAGTGATTCCTCTAGCGGGAGGTCTTCCTACGAGCAGTACTTC CATSDSSSGRSSYEQYF
NA TRBJ2-7 NA TRBV29-1 TGCAGCGTCTACCAGACAGACTCCTACGAGCAGTACTTC CSVYQTDSYEQYF